Below, 15 T cell receptor beta chains from the same sample are listed, as sequenced in a study of T-cell memory formation after mild COVID-19. TCRdb ran MiXCR on the 5' RACE reads and lists one entry per CDR3 protein. In the table there are about 170,000 distinct CDR3 sequences, roughly 13% of which are singletons. The sample comprised PBMCs or a T cell subset sorted from them (not recorded which). These TCRs come from a man aged 18 to 30 who had mild COVID-19 (a few samples of this study predate the infection). Cell type and time point are not known.

The count of this clonotype is one. The V gene is TRBV24-1, the J gene TRBJ2-1; 9 nucleotides match TRBD2. Germline lookup yields CDR1 KGHDR and CDR2 SFDVKD. V was pared by 0 bases and J by 6 bases, with 14 bases of the junction left unmatched. The CDR3 is 19 residues long. The CDR3 sequence: CATSDLVAGVNPRPNEQFF. The CDR3 DNA reads as TGTGCCACCAGTGATTTGGTAGCGGGGGTAAATCCCCGCCCCAATGAGCAGTTCTTC.

A few counts support this clonotype. This chain uses TRBV2 with TRBJ1-5, with D hard to call. The CDR3 is 14 residues long. Trimming shortened V by 3 bases and J by 3 bases, and 9 bases separated the two germline ends. The germline V gene has CDR1 SNHLY and CDR2 FYNNEI. Here the CDR3 reads CASSEKRPNQPQHF. For the CDR3, the DNA is TGTGCCAGCAGTGAGAAAAGACCCAATCAGCCCCAGCATTTT.

This clonotype was observed many times. CDR3 DNA sequence: TGCAGTGCCCGGTCCCAAGAGACCCAGTACTTC. It codes for CSARSQETQYF. The rearrangement links TRBV20-1 to TRBJ2-5; no reliable D call. This CDR3 spans 11 amino acids. Trimming took 6 bases from V and 1 from J, leaving 6 bases between them. In germline, CDR1 is DFQATT, CDR2 SNEGSKA (reference sequence).

The chain links TRBV24-1 to TRBJ2-5, with TRBD2 as a possible D gene (5 bases). The CDR3 runs to 11 residues. Trimming stripped 9 bases from V and 7 bases from J, with 11 bases between. The germline V gene encodes CDR1 KGHDR and CDR2 SFDVKD. The CDR3 is CATGSKSTQYF. For the CDR3, the DNA is TGTGCCACCGGGAGTAAGTCGACCCAGTACTTC.

This clonotype was picked up a small number of times. The chain combines TRBV7-9 with TRBJ1-2, with 7 bases that match TRBD1. The CDR3 is made up of 14 amino acids. The germline CDR1 and CDR2 sequences are SEHNR and FQNEAQ (reference sequence). With V trimmed by 1 base and J by 8 bases, 7 bases remained unmatched. CDR3 region: CASSLEFRQGGYTF. As DNA, the CDR3 is TGTGCCAGCAGCTTAGAATTCCGACAGGGAGGCTACACCTTC.

The rearrangement links TRBV7-3 to TRBJ2-1; unclear D gene. Trimming removed 0 bases from V and 8 bases from J, with 8 bases in between. The CDR3 extends over 13 amino acids. Germline V gene data show CDR1 as SGHTA and CDR2 as FQGTGA. This chain's CDR3 is CASSLTNRDEQFF. CDR3 in DNA: TGTGCCAGCAGCTTAACGAACCGTGATGAGCAGTTCTTC.

This clonotype was recorded a few times. The chain employs TRBV6-1 and TRBJ2-5; D unresolved. CDR1 is MNHNS, CDR2 SASEGT, per germline. The length of the CDR3 is 15 residues. The V end lost 1 base, the J end lost 2 bases, and 11 bases lay between the germline ends. CDR3: CASSEVLQAQETQYF. In DNA form, the CDR3 reads TGTGCCAGCAGTGAAGTCTTGCAGGCGCAAGAGACCCAGTACTTC.

The sample holds a few counts of this clonotype. CDR3 loop: CASRTQDGNYGYTF. For the CDR3, the DNA is TGTGCCAGCAGGACACAGGACGGGAACTATGGCTACACCTTC. V usage is TRBV12-3 or TRBV12-4 and J usage is TRBJ1-2; a possible D gene is TRBD1 (5 bases). The CDR3 is 14 amino acids. V dropped 6 bases and J dropped 2 bases, with 13 bases sitting between them.

The rearrangement uses TRBV7-6 and TRBJ2-3, with TRBD2 matching over 8 bases. Germline loops: CDR1 SGHVS, CDR2 FNYEAQ. J lost 0 bases, V lost 5 bases, and 4 bases had no gene match. The CDR3 length is 15 residues. CDR3 loop: CASSITSGSTDTQYF. DNA for the CDR3: TGTGCCAGCAGCATAACTAGCGGAAGCACAGATACGCAGTATTTT.

This sequence joins TRBV5-1 and TRBJ1-2, with 7 bases that match TRBD1. CDR1 and CDR2 (germline): SGHRS, YFSETQ. The CDR3 has 13 amino acids. Trimming at V came to 4 bases and at J to 6 bases, leaving 6 bases not matched to a gene. In DNA form, the CDR3 reads TGCGCCAGCAGCACAGGGGACCGGGATGGCTACACCTTC. Amino acid sequence: CASSTGDRDGYTF.

Many counts were recorded for this clonotype. The genes are TRBV3-1 and TRBJ2-3, with TRBD2 matching over 7 bases. The junction had 6 bases not matched to a gene; V was cut back by 2 bases and J by 1 base. The CDR3 loop spans 16 amino acids. CDR1 LGHDT and CDR2 YNNKEL come from the germline V gene (reference sequence). CDR3 sequence reads: CASSQLERDRTDTQYF. The CDR3 DNA follows: TGTGCCAGCAGCCAACTAGAGCGGGACCGCACAGATACGCAGTATTTT.

The table lists this clonotype with a few counts. CDR3 in amino acids: CASSSQGWVNQPQHF. CDR3 coding DNA: TGTGCCAGCAGTTCTCAGGGGTGGGTCAATCAGCCCCAGCATTTT. The rearrangement uses TRBV12-3 or TRBV12-4 and TRBJ1-5; the D gene is possibly TRBD1 (6 bases). This CDR3 is built from 15 residues. Trimming removed 4 bases from V and 3 bases from J, with 13 bases in between.

This clonotype was counted between two and nine times. The gene calls are TRBV29-1 and TRBJ2-3; D is uncertain. The length of the CDR3 is 12 residues. Between the trimmed V and J ends, which lost 5 bases and 2 bases, there was a span of 8 bases. The germline V gene encodes CDR1 SQVTM and CDR2 ANQGSEA. The CDR3 here is CSVQGFTDTQYF. CDR3 sequence (DNA): TGCAGCGTTCAAGGGTTCACAGATACGCAGTATTTT.

This clonotype has ten or more counts. The genes are TRBV5-1 and TRBJ2-1; D is undetermined. Germline V lookup: CDR1 SGHRS, CDR2 YFSETQ. Trimming pared 4 bases from V and 0 bases from J, leaving 5 bases between. The CDR3 extends over 13 amino acids. The CDR3 region is CASSISSYNEQFF. The DNA of the CDR3 is TGCGCCAGCAGCATCAGCTCCTACAATGAGCAGTTCTTC.

This chain links TRBV5-1 with TRBJ1-1; D unclear. The CDR3 totals 12 residues. Looked up from germline, CDR1 is SGHRS and CDR2 is YFSETQ. Trimming took 7 bases from V and 3 from J, leaving 10 bases between them. CDR3 nucleotide sequence: TGCGCCAGCCGGGCAGACTACACTGAAGCTTTCTTT. Protein product: CASRADYTEAFF.